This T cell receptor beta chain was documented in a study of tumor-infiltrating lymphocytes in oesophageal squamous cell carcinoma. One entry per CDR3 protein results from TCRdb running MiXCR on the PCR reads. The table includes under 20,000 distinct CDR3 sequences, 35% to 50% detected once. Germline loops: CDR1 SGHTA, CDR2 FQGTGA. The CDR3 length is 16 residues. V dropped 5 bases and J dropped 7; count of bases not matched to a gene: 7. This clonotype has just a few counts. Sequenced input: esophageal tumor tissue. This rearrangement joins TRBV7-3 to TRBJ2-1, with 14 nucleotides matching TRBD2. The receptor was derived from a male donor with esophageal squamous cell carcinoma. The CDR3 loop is CASSPTGLAGDNEQFF. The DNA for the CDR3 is TGTGCCAGCAGCCCCACGGGACTAGCGGGAGATAATGAGCAGTTCTTC.